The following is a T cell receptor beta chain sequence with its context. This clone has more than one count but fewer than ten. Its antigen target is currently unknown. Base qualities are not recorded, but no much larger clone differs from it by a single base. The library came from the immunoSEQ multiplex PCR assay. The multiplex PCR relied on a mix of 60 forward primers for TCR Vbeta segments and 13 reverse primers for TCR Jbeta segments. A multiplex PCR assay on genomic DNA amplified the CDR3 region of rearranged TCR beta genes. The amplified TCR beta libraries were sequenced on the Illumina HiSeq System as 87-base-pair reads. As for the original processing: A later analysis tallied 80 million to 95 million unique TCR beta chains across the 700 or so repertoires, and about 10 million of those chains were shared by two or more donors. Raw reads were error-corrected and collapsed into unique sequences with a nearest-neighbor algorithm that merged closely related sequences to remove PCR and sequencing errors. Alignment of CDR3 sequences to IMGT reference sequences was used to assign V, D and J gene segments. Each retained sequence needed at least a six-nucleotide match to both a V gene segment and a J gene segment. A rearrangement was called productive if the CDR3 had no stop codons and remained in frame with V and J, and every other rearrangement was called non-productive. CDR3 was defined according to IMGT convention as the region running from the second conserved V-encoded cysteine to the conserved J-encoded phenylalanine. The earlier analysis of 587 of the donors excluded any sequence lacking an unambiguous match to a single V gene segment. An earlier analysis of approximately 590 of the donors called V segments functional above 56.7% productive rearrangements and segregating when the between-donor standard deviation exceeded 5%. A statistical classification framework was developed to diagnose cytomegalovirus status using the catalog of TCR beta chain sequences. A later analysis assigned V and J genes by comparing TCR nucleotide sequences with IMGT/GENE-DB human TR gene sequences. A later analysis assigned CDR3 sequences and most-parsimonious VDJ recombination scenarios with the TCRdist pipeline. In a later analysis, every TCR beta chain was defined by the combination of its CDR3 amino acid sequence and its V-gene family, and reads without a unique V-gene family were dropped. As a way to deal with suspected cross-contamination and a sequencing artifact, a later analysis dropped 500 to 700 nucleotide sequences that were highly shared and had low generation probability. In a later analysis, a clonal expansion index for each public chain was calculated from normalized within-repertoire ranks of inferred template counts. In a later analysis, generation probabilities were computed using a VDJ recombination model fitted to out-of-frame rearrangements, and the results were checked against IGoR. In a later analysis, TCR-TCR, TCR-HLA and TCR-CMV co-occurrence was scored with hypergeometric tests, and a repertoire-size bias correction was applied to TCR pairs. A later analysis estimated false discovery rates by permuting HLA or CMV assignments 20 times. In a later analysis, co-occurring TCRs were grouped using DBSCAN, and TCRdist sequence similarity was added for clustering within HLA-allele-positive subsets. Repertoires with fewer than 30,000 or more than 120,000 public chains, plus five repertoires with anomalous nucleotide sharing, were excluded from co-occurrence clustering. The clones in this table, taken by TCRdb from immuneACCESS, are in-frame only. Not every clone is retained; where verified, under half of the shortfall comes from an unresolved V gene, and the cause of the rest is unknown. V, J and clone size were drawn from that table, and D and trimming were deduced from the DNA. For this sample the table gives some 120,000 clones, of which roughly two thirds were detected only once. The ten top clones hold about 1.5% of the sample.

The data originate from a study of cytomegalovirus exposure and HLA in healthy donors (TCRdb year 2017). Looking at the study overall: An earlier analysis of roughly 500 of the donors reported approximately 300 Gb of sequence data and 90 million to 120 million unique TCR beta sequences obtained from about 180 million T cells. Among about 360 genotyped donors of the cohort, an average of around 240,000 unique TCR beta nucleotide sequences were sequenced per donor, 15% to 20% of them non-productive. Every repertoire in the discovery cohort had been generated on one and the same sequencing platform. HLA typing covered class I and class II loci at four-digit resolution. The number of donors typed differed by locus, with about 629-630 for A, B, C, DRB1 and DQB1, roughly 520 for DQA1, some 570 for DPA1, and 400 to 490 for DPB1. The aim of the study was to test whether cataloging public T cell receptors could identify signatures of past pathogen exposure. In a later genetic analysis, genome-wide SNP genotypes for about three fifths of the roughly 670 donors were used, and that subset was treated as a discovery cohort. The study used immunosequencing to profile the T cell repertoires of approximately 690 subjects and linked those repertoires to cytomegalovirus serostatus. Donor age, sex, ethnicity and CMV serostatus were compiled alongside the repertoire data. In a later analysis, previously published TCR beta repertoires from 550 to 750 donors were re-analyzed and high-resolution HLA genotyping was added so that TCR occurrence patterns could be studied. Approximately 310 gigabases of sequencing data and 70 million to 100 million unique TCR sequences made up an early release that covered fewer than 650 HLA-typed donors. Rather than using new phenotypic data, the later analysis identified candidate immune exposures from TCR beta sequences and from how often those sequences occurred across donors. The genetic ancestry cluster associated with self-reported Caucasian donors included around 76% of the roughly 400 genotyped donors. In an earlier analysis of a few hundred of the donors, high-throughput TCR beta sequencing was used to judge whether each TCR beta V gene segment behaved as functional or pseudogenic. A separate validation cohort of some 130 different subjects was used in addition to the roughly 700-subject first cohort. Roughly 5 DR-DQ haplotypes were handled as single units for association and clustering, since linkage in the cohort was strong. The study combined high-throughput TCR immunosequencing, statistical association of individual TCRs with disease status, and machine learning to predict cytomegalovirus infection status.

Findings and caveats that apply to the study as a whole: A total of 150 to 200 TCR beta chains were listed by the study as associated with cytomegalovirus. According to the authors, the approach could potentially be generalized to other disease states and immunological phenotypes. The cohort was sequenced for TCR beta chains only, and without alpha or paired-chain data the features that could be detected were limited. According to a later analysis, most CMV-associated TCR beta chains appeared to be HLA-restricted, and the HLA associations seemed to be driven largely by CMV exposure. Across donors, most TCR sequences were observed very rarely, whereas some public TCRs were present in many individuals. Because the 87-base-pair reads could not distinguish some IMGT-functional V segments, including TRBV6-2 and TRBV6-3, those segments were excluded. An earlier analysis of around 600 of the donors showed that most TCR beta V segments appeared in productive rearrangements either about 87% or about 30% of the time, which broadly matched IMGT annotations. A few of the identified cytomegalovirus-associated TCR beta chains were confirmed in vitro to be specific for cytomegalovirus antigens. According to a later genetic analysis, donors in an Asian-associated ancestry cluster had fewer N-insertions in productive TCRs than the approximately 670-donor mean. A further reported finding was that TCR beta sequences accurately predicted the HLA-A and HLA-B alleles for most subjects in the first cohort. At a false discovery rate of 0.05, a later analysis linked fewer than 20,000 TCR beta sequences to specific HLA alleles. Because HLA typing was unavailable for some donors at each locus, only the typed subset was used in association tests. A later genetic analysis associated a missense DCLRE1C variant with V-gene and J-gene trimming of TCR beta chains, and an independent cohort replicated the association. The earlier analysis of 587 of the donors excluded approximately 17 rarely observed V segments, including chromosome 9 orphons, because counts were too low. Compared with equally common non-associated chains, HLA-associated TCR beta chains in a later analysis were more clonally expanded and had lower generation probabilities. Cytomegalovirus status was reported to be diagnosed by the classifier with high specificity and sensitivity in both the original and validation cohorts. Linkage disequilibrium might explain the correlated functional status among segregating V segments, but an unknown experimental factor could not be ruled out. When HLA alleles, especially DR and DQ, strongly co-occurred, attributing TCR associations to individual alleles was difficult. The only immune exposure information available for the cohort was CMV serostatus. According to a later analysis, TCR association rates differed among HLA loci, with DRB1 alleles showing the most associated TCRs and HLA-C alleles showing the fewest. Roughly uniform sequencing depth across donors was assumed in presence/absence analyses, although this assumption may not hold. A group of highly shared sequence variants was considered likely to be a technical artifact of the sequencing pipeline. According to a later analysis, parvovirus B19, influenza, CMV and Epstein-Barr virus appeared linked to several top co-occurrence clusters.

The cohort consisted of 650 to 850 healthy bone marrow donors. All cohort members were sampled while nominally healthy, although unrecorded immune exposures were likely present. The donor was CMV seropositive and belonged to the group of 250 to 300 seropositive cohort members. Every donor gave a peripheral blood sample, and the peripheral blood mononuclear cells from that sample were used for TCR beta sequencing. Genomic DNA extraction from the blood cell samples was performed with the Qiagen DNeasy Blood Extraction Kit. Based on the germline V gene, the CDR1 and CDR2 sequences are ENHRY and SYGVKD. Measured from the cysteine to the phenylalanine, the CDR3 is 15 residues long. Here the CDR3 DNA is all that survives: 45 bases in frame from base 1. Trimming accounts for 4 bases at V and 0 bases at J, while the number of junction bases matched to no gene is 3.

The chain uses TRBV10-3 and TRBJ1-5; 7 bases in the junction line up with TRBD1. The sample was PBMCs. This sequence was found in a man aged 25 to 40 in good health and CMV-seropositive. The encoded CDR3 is CAISGGQVSNQPQHF. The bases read TGTGCCATCAGTGGAGGACAGGTTAGCAATCAGCCCCAGCATTTT.